The 31 T cell receptor beta chains below come from one sample, sequenced in a study of T cells in Graves' hyperthyroidism and ophthalmopathy. TCR beta CDR3 region amplification was performed from RNA transcripts. The TCR CDR3 first-round RT-PCR relied on the HTBI primer set. Each CDR3 protein is one row after TCRdb ran MiXCR on the multiplex PCR reads. The sample lists around 620,000 distinct CDR3 sequences, approximately 15% seen once, with 7.1% in the top ten. The specimen sequenced was blood. Receptors were obtained from a woman between 18 and 29 years old with Graves' ophthalmopathy.

This clonotype was counted many times. The J gene is TRBJ2-7, the V gene TRBV20-1; the D gene is possibly TRBD2 (6 bases). CDR3 length equals 11 residues. The germline gives CDR1 DFQATT, CDR2 SNEGSKA (reference sequence). The ends were cut back, 0 bases at V and 9 bases at J, with 9 bases in the middle. Written as DNA, the CDR3 is TGCAGTGCTAGAGATAGGGAGGTGCAGTACTTC. It codes for CSARDREVQYF.

This clonotype appeared many times. The chain carries TRBV27 and TRBJ1-1; no clear D gene. The CDR3 is 13 amino acids. CDR1 and CDR2 (germline): MNHEY, SMNVEV (reference sequence). Trimming pared 0 bases from V and 4 bases from J, leaving 6 bases between. CDR3 sequence: CASSLSASTEAFF. CDR3 DNA sequence: TGTGCCAGCAGTTTATCGGCCAGCACTGAAGCTTTCTTT.

This clonotype was seen ten or more times. CDR3 DNA: TGTGCCAGCAGTATGAGCGGTCCAGCCTACGAGCAGTACTTC. It yields the protein CASSMSGPAYEQYF. The V gene is TRBV7-2, the J gene TRBJ2-7, with a possible D match to TRBD2 (5 bases). Germline V gives CDR1 SGHTA, CDR2 FQGNSA. The V gene lost 6 bases and the J gene lost 2 bases, with 14 bases spanning the gap. The CDR3 totals 14 residues.

This clonotype was counted ten times or more. The chain joins TRBV12-3 or TRBV12-4 to TRBJ1-4; tentative D call: TRBD1 (6 bases). The CDR3 runs 15 residues. The V end was cut by 6 bases, the J end by 0 bases, with 11 bases between. The CDR3 loop reads CASSRTASTNEKLFF. The CDR3 DNA is TGTGCCAGCAGCCGGACAGCCTCAACTAATGAAAAACTGTTTTTT.

This clonotype was observed at least ten times. The J gene is TRBJ2-7, the V gene TRBV18; perhaps TRBD2 as D (6 bases). The V gene's germline CDR1 is KGHSH and CDR2 LQKENI. Trimming left V 0 bases short and J 3 bases short, with 15 bases between. This CDR3 is 16 amino acids long. The CDR3 here is CASSPPSGSTYYEQYF. Written as DNA, the CDR3 is TGTGCCAGCTCACCACCGAGCGGGTCGACTTACTACGAGCAGTACTTC.

There are a few counts of this clonotype. The chain carries TRBV6-2 or TRBV6-3 and TRBJ1-2, with 8 bases aligning to TRBD1. The CDR3 length is 17 residues. J lost 3 bases, V lost 2 bases, and 11 bases had no gene match. Germline V gives CDR1 MNHEY, CDR2 SVGEGT. The CDR3 DNA reads as TGTGCCAGCAGTTACCTAGGACAGGGTTTTGATCACTATGGCTACACCTTC. Protein sequence: CASSYLGQGFDHYGYTF.

This clonotype was observed many times. V and J are TRBV7-2 and TRBJ1-2, with a weak D call TRBD1 (6 bases). V was cut by 2 bases and J by 5 bases, with 18 bases left in between. The CDR3 loop spans 16 amino acids. Germline V gene data show CDR1 as SGHTA and CDR2 as FQGNSA. CDR3 nucleotides: TGTGCCAGCAGCTTATGGTGGGGGGCGCTGAATTATGGCTACACCTTC. As protein: CASSLWWGALNYGYTF.

Worth noting for this clonotype: This sequence may be a read error, since a much larger clone differs from it by one base. The chain recombines TRBV12-3 or TRBV12-4 with TRBJ2-7, with 7 bases aligning to TRBD2. This CDR3 has 14 residues. Trimming at V came to 10 bases and at J to 5 bases, leaving 14 bases not matched to a gene. The CDR3 reads CANSNAGERNEQYF. As DNA, the CDR3 is TGTGCCAACAGCAATGCGGGAGAGAGGAACGAGCAGTACTTC.

Comments on this clonotype: This may be a read error: a much more frequent sequence differs by one nucleotide. V and J are TRBV12-3 or TRBV12-4 and TRBJ2-5; TRBD2 aligns across 11 bases. This CDR3 comprises 19 residues. The CDR3 DNA follows: TGTGCCGGCAGTTTAAGTTCTGGGCTAGCGGGAGGTGATTTTTGGACCCAGTACTTC. The encoded protein is CAGSLSSGLAGGDFWTQYF.

In the case of this clonotype: This may arise from a read error, as a much more abundant clone is one base away. The genes are TRBV7-2 and TRBJ2-7; 8 nucleotides agree with TRBD2. Judging by the DNA end, TRBJ2-1 fits better; the J call may be wrong. The V gene's germline CDR1 is SGHTA and CDR2 FQGNSA. The CDR3 sequence is 13 residues long. The chain's CDR3 is CATREGWSYEQFF. The CDR3 DNA follows: TGTGCCACCCGGGAGGGGTGGTCCTACGAGCAGTTCTTC.

There are a few counts of this clonotype. The V and J genes are TRBV20-1 and TRBJ2-1; weak D call: TRBD2 (5 bases). This CDR3 has 14 amino acids. From germline, CDR1 is DFQATT and CDR2 SNEGSKA (reference sequence). Trimming stripped 0 bases from V and 4 bases from J, with 10 bases between. This CDR3 is CSARDPSGYNEQFF. In nucleotides, the CDR3 is TGCAGTGCTAGAGACCCATCGGGATACAATGAGCAGTTCTTC.

This clonotype was seen repeatedly, ten times or more. A junction end diverges from the germline sequence, so it may reflect a read error. The chain has TRBV2 and TRBJ2-3, with 7 bases aligning to TRBD1. The germline CDR1 and CDR2 sequences are SNHLY and FYNNEI. CDR3 size: 15 residues. CDR3 DNA sequence: TGTGCCAGCACTGAACAGGGGCCCATCACAGATACGCAGTATTTT. It codes for CASTEQGPITDTQYF.

This clonotype showed up many times. This CDR3 is CASSLERTSGSTTDTQYF. The CDR3 nucleotides are TGTGCCAGCAGTTTAGAACGGACTAGCGGGAGTACGACAGATACGCAGTATTTT. J is TRBJ2-3 and V is TRBV27; 13 bases fit TRBD2. The CDR3 is 18 residues long. Germline assignment: CDR1 MNHEY and CDR2 SMNVEV (reference sequence). V lost 2 bases, J lost 3 bases, and 8 bases stayed unmatched.

This clonotype appeared many times. The chain employs TRBV7-8 and TRBJ2-7, with 9 bases aligning to TRBD1. CDR1 and CDR2 from the germline V gene are SGHVS and FQNEAQ. The CDR3 is 14 residues long. The junction had 8 bases not matched to a gene; V was cut back by 5 bases and J by 6 bases. CDR3 sequence reads: CASSPGTGLTEQYF. The CDR3 DNA is TGTGCCAGCAGCCCCGGGACAGGGTTGACCGAGCAGTACTTC.

V usage is TRBV11-3 and J usage is TRBJ1-1; the match to TRBD1 covers 8 bases. Trimming removed 4 bases from V and 4 bases from J; junction bases left unmatched: 5. The CDR3 spans 14 residues. CDR1 is SGHNT and CDR2 is YENEEA in the germline V gene. The CDR3: CASSSDRDGTEAFF. The CDR3 DNA sequence: TGTGCCAGCAGCTCGGACAGGGACGGCACTGAAGCTTTCTTT. Based on the CDR3 plus reference TRBV11-3 and TRBJ1-1, the full variable domain is EAGVVQSPRYKIIEKKQPVAFWCNPISGHNTLYWYLQNLGQGPELLIRYENEEAVDDSQLPKDRFSAERLKGVDSTLKIQPAELGDSAVYLCASSSDRDGTEAFFGQGTRLTVV.

This clonotype was seen repeatedly, ten times or more. This chain links TRBV27 with TRBJ2-7, with 9 bases lining up with TRBD2. The CDR3 is 16 residues long. The J segment lost 2 bases and the V segment lost 6 bases, leaving 11 bases of the junction unmatched. Germline lookup yields CDR1 MNHEY and CDR2 SMNVEV (reference sequence). CDR3 region: CASRQRLAGEAYEQYF. CDR3 bases: TGTGCCAGCAGACAAAGGTTAGCGGGAGAGGCCTACGAGCAGTACTTC.

This clonotype was detected ten times or more. The chain carries TRBV5-6 and TRBJ2-7, with TRBD1 matching 8 bases. With V trimmed by 7 bases and J by 6 bases, 12 bases remained unmatched. The CDR3 is made up of 14 amino acids. Germline values: CDR1 SGHDT, CDR2 YYEEEE. The CDR3 sequence: CASFAGQGLSEQYF. CDR3 DNA sequence: TGTGCCAGCTTCGCCGGACAGGGCTTGTCCGAGCAGTACTTC. Full variable domain (missing parts from reference TRBV5-6 and TRBJ2-7): DAGVTQSPTHLIKTRGQQVTLRCSPKSGHDTVSWYQQALGQGPQFIFQYYEEEERQRGNFPDRFSGHQFPNYSSELNVNALLLGDSALYLCASFAGQGLSEQYFGPGTRLTVT.

This clonotype was detected a few times. The chain combines TRBV3-1 with TRBJ1-4; 9 bases agree with TRBD1. The CDR3 length is 15 residues. After removal of 2 bases from V and 8 bases from J, the junction contained 6 bases not matched to a gene. The germline V gene has CDR1 LGHDT and CDR2 YNNKEL (reference sequence). CDR3 region: CASSQWGQGGEKLFF. DNA for the CDR3: TGTGCCAGCAGCCAATGGGGACAGGGAGGCGAAAAACTGTTTTTT.

The chain recombines TRBV28 with TRBJ1-2, with 7 bases fitting TRBD1. This CDR3 has 14 residues. V lost 6 bases, J lost 4 bases, and 8 bases stayed unmatched. Germline CDR1 and CDR2: MDHEN and SYDVKM. CDR3 sequence reads: CASSLTGVAYGYTF. In DNA, the CDR3 is TGTGCCAGCAGCCTCACAGGGGTGGCCTATGGCTACACCTTC.

This clonotype was found many times. This chain joins TRBV28 and TRBJ1-1; 8 bases are shared with TRBD1. CDR3 length: 17 amino acids. Per germline, CDR1 MDHEN and CDR2 SYDVKM. Trimming took 1 base from V and 3 from J; bases not matched to a gene: 10. Here the CDR3 DNA reads TGTGCCAGCAGTTTATATCTCGCAGGACAGGGACACACTGAAGCTTTCTTT. Encoded protein: CASSLYLAGQGHTEAFF.

This chain links TRBV29-1 with TRBJ2-1; the match to TRBD1 covers 7 bases. V dropped 3 bases and J dropped 7; count of bases not matched to a gene: 3. There are 12 residues in the CDR3. The germline CDR1 and CDR2 sequences are SQVTM and ANQGSEA. CDR3 bases: TGCAGCGTTGAGCCCAGGGGGAATGAGCAGTTCTTC. It translates to CSVEPRGNEQFF.

This clonotype was counted ten times or more. The J gene is TRBJ1-1, the V gene TRBV6-2 or TRBV6-3; D unresolved. Per the germline V gene, CDR1 is MNHEY and CDR2 is SVGEGT. V was trimmed by 2 bases and J by 3 bases, leaving 7 bases between them. The CDR3 totals 13 residues. This chain's CDR3 is CASSYVGDTEAFF. For the CDR3, the DNA is TGTGCCAGCAGTTACGTCGGGGACACTGAAGCTTTCTTT.

This clonotype was observed at least ten times. The V and J genes are TRBV25-1 and TRBJ1-2, with 12 bases fitting TRBD1. Trimming at V came to 6 bases and at J to 4 bases, leaving 9 bases not matched to a gene. The CDR3 sequence is 16 residues long. Germline V CDR1 and CDR2: MGHDK, SYGVNS. DNA of the CDR3: TGTGCCAGCAGGGGGGACAGGGGGCGCTGGGGCTATGGCTACACCTTC. It codes for CASRGDRGRWGYGYTF.

In its sample, this clonotype was seen many times. The chain joins TRBV28 to TRBJ2-5; no definite D call. Germline values: CDR1 MDHEN, CDR2 SYDVKM. This CDR3 region has 11 residues. Trimming shortened V by 6 bases and J by 5 bases, and 7 bases separated the two germline ends. The CDR3 nucleotides are TGTGCCAGCAGGGAAGGGGAGACCCAGTACTTC. This gives the protein CASREGETQYF.

This clonotype appeared a single time. The chain is built from TRBV27 and TRBJ2-7, with 12 bases aligning to TRBD2. Germline loops: CDR1 MNHEY, CDR2 SMNVEV (reference sequence). The CDR3 totals 17 residues. Losses at the gene ends were 3 bases for V and 6 bases for J; bases not matched to a gene: 12. Here the CDR3 DNA reads TGTGCCAGCAGTTTGATGGGAGGACTAGCGGGATCCCCCGAGCAGTACTTC. Its translation is CASSLMGGLAGSPEQYF.

V usage is TRBV19 and J usage is TRBJ2-1; perhaps TRBD2 as D (5 bases). Germline CDR1 LNHDA, CDR2 SQIVND (reference sequence). This CDR3 spans 13 amino acids. V lost 8 bases, J lost 4 bases, and 12 bases lay in between. The CDR3 DNA is TGTGCCAGTGGATCGACTATTTACAATGAGCAGTTCTTC. It yields the protein CASGSTIYNEQFF.

This clonotype was seen at least ten times. This chain joins TRBV9 and TRBJ2-1; D is undetermined. CDR1 is SGDLS, CDR2 YYNGEE, per germline. V was cut by 3 bases and J by 4 bases, with 8 bases left in between. CDR3 length: 13 residues. CDR3 nucleotides: TGTGCCAGCAGCGGCACTGGATACAATGAGCAGTTCTTC. Its translation: CASSGTGYNEQFF.

This clonotype was seen ten or more times. V usage is TRBV12-3 or TRBV12-4 and J usage is TRBJ2-1; 8 positions match TRBD1. J was trimmed by 3 bases and V by 5 bases; bases with no gene match: 15. CDR3 length: 18 amino acids. CDR3 sequence: CASSMDRVWDKGYNEQFF. As DNA, the CDR3 is TGTGCCAGCAGTATGGACAGGGTTTGGGATAAGGGCTACAATGAGCAGTTCTTC.

This clonotype was seen ten or more times. The chain joins TRBV28 to TRBJ2-7; TRBD2 might be the D (6 bases). The length of the CDR3 is 15 residues. The ends were cut back, 3 bases at V and 0 bases at J, with 12 bases in the middle. The V gene's germline CDR1 is MDHEN and CDR2 SYDVKM. Written as DNA, the CDR3 is TGTGCCAGCAGTTTCCATAGCGGCACCTCCTACGAGCAGTACTTC. Translated, it gives CASSFHSGTSYEQYF. The variable domain in full, with the rest retrieved from reference TRBV28 and TRBJ2-7, is DVKVTQSSRYLVKRTGEKVFLECVQDMDHENMFWYRQDPGLGLRLIYFSYDVKMKEKGDIPEGYSVSREKKERFSLILESASTNQTSMYLCASSFHSGTSYEQYFGPGTRLTVT.

This clonotype was found many times. The chain links TRBV3-1 to TRBJ1-4; 8 bases line up with TRBD1. After removal of 0 bases from V and 6 bases from J, the junction contained 9 bases not matched to a gene. CDR1 is LGHDT, CDR2 YNNKEL, per germline (reference sequence). This CDR3 contains 17 residues. CDR3: CASSQESLGQVDEKLFF. CDR3 in DNA: TGTGCCAGCAGCCAAGAGAGTTTGGGACAGGTTGATGAAAAACTGTTTTTT.

This clonotype came up many times. V is TRBV27 and J is TRBJ2-7, with 12 bases fitting TRBD2. The CDR3 contains 15 residues. From germline, CDR1 is MNHEY and CDR2 SMNVEV (reference sequence). The V gene end was trimmed by 4 bases and the J gene end by 2 bases; junction bases not matched to a gene: 3. The CDR3 spells CASSSGTSGPYEQYF. CDR3 in DNA: TGTGCCAGCAGTTCGGGGACTAGCGGGCCCTACGAGCAGTACTTC.